Below, 18 T cell receptor beta chains from the same sample are listed, as sequenced in a study of PD-1 blockade in classical Hodgkin lymphoma. Profiling relied on immunoSEQ multiplex PCR, and the TCRdb table lists in-frame clones only, not all of them. The sample includes about 99,000 clones, roughly 79% seen only once; the top ten take roughly 15%. Relapse was seen in all patients after autologous stem cell transplantation, and brentuximab vedotin exposure was variable. Sequenced here: peripheral blood mononuclear cells (PBMCs), sampled before the second cycle of nivolumab. These receptors all stem from a human donor with classical Hodgkin lymphoma.

The CDR3 coding sequence is TGCGCCAGCATGACCGGACAGGCGAACACTGAAGCTTTCTTT. Amino acid sequence: CASMTGQANTEAFF. The chain has TRBV5-1 and TRBJ1-1, with 7 nucleotides matching TRBD1. From germline, CDR1 is SGHRS and CDR2 YFSETQ. There are 14 residues in the CDR3. J was trimmed by 1 base and V by 6 bases; bases with no gene match: 6.

The chain carries TRBV7-8 and TRBJ2-3; a possible D gene is TRBD2 (5 bases). The V gene's germline CDR1 is SGHVS and CDR2 FQNEAQ. V was cut by 0 bases and J by 4 bases, with 11 bases left in between. The CDR3 extends over 15 amino acids. CDR3 sequence (DNA): TGTGCCAGCAGCTTAGCGGGGTCTAGCCCAGATACGCAGTATTTT. As protein: CASSLAGSSPDTQYF. The full variable domain, with the rest looked up from reference TRBV7-8 and TRBJ2-3, is GAGVSQSPRYKVAKRGQDVALRCDPISGHVSLFWYQQALGQGPEFLTYFQNEAQLDKSGLPSDRFFAERPEGSVSTLKIQRTQQEDSAVYLCASSLAGSSPDTQYFGPGTRLTVL.

The rearrangement links TRBV7-8 to TRBJ2-7; TRBD2 aligns across 9 bases. There are 19 residues in the CDR3. Per the germline V gene, CDR1 is SGHVS and CDR2 is FQNEAQ. J lost 4 bases, V lost 7 bases, and 23 bases had no gene match. CDR3 DNA sequence: TGTGCCAGCACCCACCAGAGGACTAGCGAGAGCTCCTTTGGGTACGAGCAGTACTTC. It yields the protein CASTHQRTSESSFGYEQYF.

The chain uses TRBV10-3 and TRBJ1-2, with D unclear. The CDR3 has 13 residues. Per germline, CDR1 ENHRY and CDR2 SYGVKD. The V end lost 2 bases, the J end lost 4 bases, and 8 bases lay between the germline ends. Here the CDR3 reads CAISEEDPYGYTF. CDR3 nucleotide sequence: TGTGCCATCAGTGAGGAGGACCCCTATGGCTACACCTTC.

This clone was counted a few times. The chain uses TRBV19 and TRBJ1-5; tentatively, D is TRBD1 (5 bases). Trimming removed 6 bases at V and 7 bases at J, with 7 bases between. Germline CDR1 and CDR2: LNHDA and SQIVND (reference sequence). This CDR3 has 11 amino acids. The CDR3 reads CASRRGQPQHF. For the CDR3, the DNA is TGTGCCAGTAGAAGGGGACAGCCCCAGCATTTT.

This rearrangement joins TRBV7-9 to TRBJ2-7; 8 nucleotides agree with TRBD2. The CDR3 sequence is 11 residues long. Germline assignment: CDR1 SEHNR and CDR2 FQNEAQ (reference sequence). With V trimmed by 4 bases and J by 9 bases, 2 bases remained unmatched. CDR3 in DNA: TGTGCCAGCAGCTACCGGGAGGGGCAGTACTTC. It encodes CASSYREGQYF.

For the CDR3, the DNA is TGTGCCAGCCCGACAACTAGCGGGGCGACCACAGATACGCAGTATTTT. Its protein product is CASPTTSGATTDTQYF. The chain is built from TRBV5-8 and TRBJ2-3, with 10 bases aligning to TRBD2. CDR1 SGHTS and CDR2 YDEGEE come from the germline V gene. The CDR3 sequence is 16 residues long. After removal of 7 bases from V and 2 bases from J, the junction contained 10 bases not matched to a gene.

This chain links TRBV5-5 with TRBJ1-3; D not resolved. This CDR3 spans 10 amino acids. Trimming removed 6 bases from V and 11 bases from J, with 9 bases in between. Germline-derived CDR1 and CDR2 are SGHKS and YYEKEE (reference sequence). The CDR3 DNA sequence: TGTGCCAGCACCGACCCATCCATATATTTT. Amino acid sequence: CASTDPSIYF. Full variable domain (missing parts from reference TRBV5-5 and TRBJ1-3): DAGVTQSPTHLIKTRGQQVTLRCSPISGHKSVSWYQQVLGQGPQFIFQYYEKEERGRGNFPDRFSARQFPNYSSELNVNALLLGDSALYLCASTDPSIYFGEGSWLTVV.

The genes are TRBV14 and TRBJ2-7, with D maybe TRBD1 (6 bases). The CDR3 spans 15 residues. The V end lost 0 bases, the J end lost 3 bases, and 12 bases lay between the germline ends. Germline assignment: CDR1 SGHDN and CDR2 FVKESK. CDR3 sequence: CASSQDPGARYEQYF. The CDR3 DNA reads as TGTGCCAGCAGCCAAGATCCAGGGGCCCGCTACGAGCAGTACTTC. The whole variable domain, remainder taken from reference TRBV14 and TRBJ2-7, is EAGVTQFPSHSVIEKGQTVTLRCDPISGHDNLYWYRRVMGKEIKFLLHFVKESKQDESGMPNNRFLAERTGGTYSTLKVQPAELEDSGVYFCASSQDPGARYEQYFGPGTRLTVT.

This sequence joins TRBV29-1 and TRBJ2-7; 9 bases are a match to TRBD1. Germline assignment: CDR1 SQVTM and CDR2 ANQGSEA. The CDR3 has 15 amino acids. V lost 5 bases to trimming and J lost 5 bases; unmatched junction nucleotides: 13. In DNA form, the CDR3 reads TGCAGCGTTTTAACTCCGGGACAGGGATTTAACGAGCAGTACTTC. Its translation is CSVLTPGQGFNEQYF.

The rearrangement links TRBV7-2 to TRBJ2-7; 7 nucleotides match TRBD1. The V and J ends lost 5 bases and 2 bases, in that order; junction bases with no gene match: 6. Germline-derived CDR1 and CDR2 are SGHTA and FQGNSA. The CDR3 is 14 amino acids. CDR3 DNA sequence: TGTGCCAGCAGCCTATCAGGGGGACCCTACGAGCAGTACTTC. Protein sequence: CASSLSGGPYEQYF.

The rearrangement uses TRBV5-4 and TRBJ2-1; tentatively, D is TRBD1 (6 bases). Germline V gene sequence: CDR1 SGHNT, CDR2 YYREEE (reference sequence). Trimming took off 2 bases at V and 9 bases at J, with 21 bases between the two ends. The CDR3 length is 16 residues. The CDR3 bases are TGTGCCAGCAGCTTTCCCCTCATTGGGGGCTCCGGTGAGCAGTTCTTC. Protein sequence: CASSFPLIGGSGEQFF.

This clone was seen a handful of times. The V call is TRBV30, the J call TRBJ2-7, with 9 bases aligning to TRBD2. The CDR3 is made up of 14 amino acids. In germline, CDR1 is GTSNPN, CDR2 SVGIG (reference sequence). The V and J ends lost 5 bases and 3 bases, in that order; junction bases with no gene match: 8. CDR3: CAWRPLAGYYEQYF. Here the CDR3 DNA reads TGTGCCTGGCGGCCTCTAGCGGGATACTACGAGCAGTACTTC.

The J gene is TRBJ2-7, the V gene TRBV27; 7 bases agree with TRBD1. V lost 3 bases, J lost 4 bases, and 6 bases stayed unmatched. There are 14 residues in the CDR3. From germline, CDR1 is MNHEY and CDR2 SMNVEV (reference sequence). This chain's CDR3 is CASSFTGDSYEQYF. CDR3 sequence (DNA): TGTGCCAGCAGTTTTACAGGGGATTCGTACGAGCAGTACTTC.

The V gene is TRBV30, the J gene TRBJ1-5; tentative D call: TRBD1 (5 bases). The germline V gene has CDR1 GTSNPN and CDR2 SVGIG (reference sequence). The CDR3 has 15 residues. V was cut by 0 bases and J by 6 bases, with 15 bases left in between. CDR3 region: CAWSVVGALFQPQHF. The CDR3 DNA reads TGTGCCTGGAGTGTTGTAGGGGCCTTGTTTCAGCCCCAGCATTTT.

This clone was seen a single time. The V call is TRBV19, the J call TRBJ2-7, with 13 bases lining up with TRBD2. J lost 5 bases, V lost 4 bases, and 5 bases had no gene match. This CDR3 contains 15 residues. CDR1 and CDR2 from the germline V gene are LNHDA and SQIVND (reference sequence). DNA of the CDR3: TGTGCCAGTAGTAAAGGGACTAGCGGGATCGACGAGCAGTACTTC. Amino acid sequence: CASSKGTSGIDEQYF.

The rearrangement links TRBV11-2 to TRBJ2-2, with 7 bases fitting TRBD1. Looked up from germline, CDR1 is SGHAT and CDR2 is FQNNGV. This CDR3 is built from 18 residues. Losses at the gene ends were 5 bases for V and 4 bases for J; bases not matched to a gene: 16. Written as DNA, the CDR3 is TGTGCCAGCAGCCCCCGGCGGGTTCGGCAGGGGGTCACCGGGGAGCTGTTTTTT. It codes for CASSPRRVRQGVTGELFF. The variable domain in full, with the rest retrieved from reference TRBV11-2 and TRBJ2-2, is EAGVAQSPRYKIIEKRQSVAFWCNPISGHATLYWYQQILGQGPKLLIQFQNNGVVDDSQLPKDRFSAERLKGVDSTLKIQPAKLEDSAVYLCASSPRRVRQGVTGELFFGEGSRLTVL.

The chain joins TRBV10-3 to TRBJ2-5; D is possibly TRBD1 (5 bases). The germline gives CDR1 ENHRY, CDR2 SYGVKD. This CDR3 is built from 13 residues. With 6 bases removed from V and 4 bases from J, the gap between germline ends came to 12 bases. The CDR3 loop is CAISAGNRETQYF. In DNA form, the CDR3 reads TGTGCCATCAGCGCAGGGAATAGAGAGACCCAGTACTTC.